The sequence of this T cell receptor (beta chain) was determined in a study of T cell repertoires in aging, cancer and after chemotherapy. This clonotype rates as medium-sized. Amplification of TCR beta used genomic DNA extracted from peripheral blood. V was cut by 6 bases and J by 8 bases, with 15 bases left in between. The germline gives CDR1 SQVTM, CDR2 ANQGSEA. The CDR3 is 12 residues long. A mixed TRB-A/B primer pool amplified rearranged TRB by multiplex touch-down PCR. TCRdb ran MiXCR on the multiplex PCR reads and lists one entry per CDR3 protein. The sample holds around 7,000 distinct CDR3 sequences; 35% to 45% are singletons and the top ten take about 15%.

The sample taken for sequencing was blood. The chain employs TRBV29-1 and TRBJ2-3; D possibly uses TRBD1 or TRBD2 (5 bases each). This sequence was found in a human donor in good health. This CDR3 is CSVPLTGGTQYF. CDR3 nucleotide sequence: TGCAGCGTCCCATTAACTGGGGGTACGCAGTATTTT.